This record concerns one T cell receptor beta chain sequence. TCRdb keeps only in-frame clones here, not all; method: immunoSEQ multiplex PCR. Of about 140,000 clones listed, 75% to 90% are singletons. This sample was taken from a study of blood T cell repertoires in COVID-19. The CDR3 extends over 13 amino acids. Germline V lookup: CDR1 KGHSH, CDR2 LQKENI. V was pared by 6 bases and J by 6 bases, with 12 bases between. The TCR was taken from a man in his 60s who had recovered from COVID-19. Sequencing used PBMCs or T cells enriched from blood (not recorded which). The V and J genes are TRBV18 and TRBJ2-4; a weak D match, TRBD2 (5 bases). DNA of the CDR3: TGTGCCAGCTCGTCGGACCGGGGAAACATTCAGTACTTC. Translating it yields CASSSDRGNIQYF.